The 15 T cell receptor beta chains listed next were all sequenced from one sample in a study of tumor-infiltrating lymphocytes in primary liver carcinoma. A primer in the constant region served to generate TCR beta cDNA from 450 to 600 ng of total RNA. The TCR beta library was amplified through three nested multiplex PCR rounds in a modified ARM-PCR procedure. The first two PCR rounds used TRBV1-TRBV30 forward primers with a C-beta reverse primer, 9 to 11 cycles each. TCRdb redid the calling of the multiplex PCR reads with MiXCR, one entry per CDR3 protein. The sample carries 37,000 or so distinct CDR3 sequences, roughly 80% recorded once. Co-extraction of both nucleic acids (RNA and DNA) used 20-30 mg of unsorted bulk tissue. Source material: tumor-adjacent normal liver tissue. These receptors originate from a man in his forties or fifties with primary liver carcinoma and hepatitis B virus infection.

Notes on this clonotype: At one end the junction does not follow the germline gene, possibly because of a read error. The CDR3 DNA reads as TGTGACAGCAGCTCGACCGGAGGCAGGATTAATGAAAAACTGTTTTTT. Amino acids: CDSSSTGGRINEKLFF. J is TRBJ1-4 and V is TRBV5-6; no clear D gene. The CDR3 is made up of 16 amino acids. Germline CDR1 is SGHDT and CDR2 is YYEEEE.

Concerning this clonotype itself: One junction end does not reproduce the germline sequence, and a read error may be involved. CDR3 region: CASSYTGGGNGKLFF. The CDR3 bases are TGTGCCAGCAGTTACACGGGAGGGGGTAATGGAAAACTGTTTTTT. The chain recombines TRBV6-2 or TRBV6-3 with TRBJ1-4, with a possible D match to TRBD1 (6 bases). The CDR3 length is 15 residues. Germline lookup yields CDR1 MNHEY and CDR2 SVGEGT.

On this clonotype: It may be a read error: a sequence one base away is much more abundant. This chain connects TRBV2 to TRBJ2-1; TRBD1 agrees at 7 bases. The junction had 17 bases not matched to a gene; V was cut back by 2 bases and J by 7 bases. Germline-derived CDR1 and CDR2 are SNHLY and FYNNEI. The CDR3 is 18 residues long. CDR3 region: CASSETPLGQAPMNEQFF. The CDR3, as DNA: TGTGCCAGCAGTGAAACGCCGTTAGGACAGGCCCCAATGAATGAGCAGTTCTTC.

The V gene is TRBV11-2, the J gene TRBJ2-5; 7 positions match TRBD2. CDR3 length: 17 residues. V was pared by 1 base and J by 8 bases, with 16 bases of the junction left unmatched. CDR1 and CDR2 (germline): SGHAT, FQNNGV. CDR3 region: CASSLGLAGDSSDTQYF. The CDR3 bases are TGTGCCAGCAGCTTAGGACTAGCTGGTGACTCGAGCGATACCCAGTACTTC. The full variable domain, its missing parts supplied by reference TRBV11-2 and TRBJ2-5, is EAGVAQSPRYKIIEKRQSVAFWCNPISGHATLYWYQQILGQGPKLLIQFQNNGVVDDSQLPKDRFSAERLKGVDSTLKIQPAKLEDSAVYLCASSLGLAGDSSDTQYFGPGTRLLVL.

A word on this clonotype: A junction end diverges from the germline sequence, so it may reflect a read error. The CDR3 loop is CASSRSSTGNTNTQYF. The CDR3 nucleotides are TGTGCCAGCAGCAGAAGTAGTACAGGGAACACAAATACACAGTATTTT. The chain is built from TRBV11-2 and TRBJ2-3; D is perhaps TRBD1 (6 bases). CDR3 length equals 16 residues. The V gene's germline CDR1 is SGHAT and CDR2 FQNNGV.

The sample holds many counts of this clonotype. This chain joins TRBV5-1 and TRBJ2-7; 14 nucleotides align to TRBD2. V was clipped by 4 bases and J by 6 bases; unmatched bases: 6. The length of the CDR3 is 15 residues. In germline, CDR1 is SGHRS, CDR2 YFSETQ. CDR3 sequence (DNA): TGCGCCAGCAGCGTGGGGACTAGCGGGAGCCCCGAGCAGTACTTC. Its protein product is CASSVGTSGSPEQYF.

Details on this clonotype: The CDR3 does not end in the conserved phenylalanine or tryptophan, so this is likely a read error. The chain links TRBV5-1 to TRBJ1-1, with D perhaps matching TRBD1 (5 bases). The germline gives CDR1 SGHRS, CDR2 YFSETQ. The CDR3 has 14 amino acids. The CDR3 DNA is TGCGCCAGCAACTTGGCCGGGGGACTCTCGGAAGCTTTCTCT. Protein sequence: CASNLAGGLSEAFS.

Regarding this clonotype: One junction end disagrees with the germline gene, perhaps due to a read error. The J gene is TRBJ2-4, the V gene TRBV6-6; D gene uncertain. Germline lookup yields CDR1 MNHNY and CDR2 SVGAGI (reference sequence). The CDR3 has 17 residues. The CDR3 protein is CASSYSTSEIANNIQYF. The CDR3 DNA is TGTGCCAGCAGTTACTCGACGTCAGAGATCGCCAATAACATTCAGTACTTC.

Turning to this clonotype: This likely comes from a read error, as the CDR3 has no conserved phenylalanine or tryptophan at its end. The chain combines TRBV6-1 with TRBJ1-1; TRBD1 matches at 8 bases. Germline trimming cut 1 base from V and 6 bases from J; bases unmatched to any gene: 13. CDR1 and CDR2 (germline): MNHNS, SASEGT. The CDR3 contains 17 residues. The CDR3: CASSEGEGQGANAEAFI. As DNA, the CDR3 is TGTGCCAGCAGTGAAGGCGAAGGGCAGGGGGCTAACGCTGAAGCTTTCATT.

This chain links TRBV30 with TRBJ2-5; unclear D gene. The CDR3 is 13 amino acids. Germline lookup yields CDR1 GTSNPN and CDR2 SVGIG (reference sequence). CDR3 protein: CVRRGGFQETQYF. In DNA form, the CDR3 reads TGTGTCAGGAGAGGTGGGTTTCAAGAGACCCAGTACTTC.

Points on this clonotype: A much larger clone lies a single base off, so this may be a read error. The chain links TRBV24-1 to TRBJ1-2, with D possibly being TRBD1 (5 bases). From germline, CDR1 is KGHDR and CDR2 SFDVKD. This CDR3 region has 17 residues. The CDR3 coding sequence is TGTGCCACCAGTGATTCCGGCGGGGGGGGAGCTAGCTATGACTACACCTTC. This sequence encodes CATSDSGGGGASYDYTF.

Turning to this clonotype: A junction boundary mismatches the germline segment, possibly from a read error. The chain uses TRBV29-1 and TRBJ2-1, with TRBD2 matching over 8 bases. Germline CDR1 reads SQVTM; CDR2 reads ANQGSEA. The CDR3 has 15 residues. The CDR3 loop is CIVEPPREVCNEQFF. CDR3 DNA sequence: TGCATCGTTGAACCTCCGCGGGAGGTCTGCAATGAGCAGTTCTTC.

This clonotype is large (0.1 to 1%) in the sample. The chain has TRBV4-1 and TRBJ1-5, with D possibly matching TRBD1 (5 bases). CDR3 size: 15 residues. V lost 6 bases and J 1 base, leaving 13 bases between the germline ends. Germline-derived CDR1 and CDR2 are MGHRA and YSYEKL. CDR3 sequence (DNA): TGCGCCAGCAGTCCCATAGAGGGGAGCAATCAGCCCCAGCATTTT. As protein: CASSPIEGSNQPQHF.

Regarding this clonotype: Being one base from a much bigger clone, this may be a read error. The CDR3 bases are TGTGCCAGCAGCCTACAGGGGTACACTGGAGTTTTCTTT. Translation: CASSLQGYTGVFF. J is TRBJ1-1 and V is TRBV6-2 or TRBV6-3, with 7 bases identical to TRBD1. The CDR3 consists of 13 residues. The germline V gene encodes CDR1 MNHEY and CDR2 SVGEGT. V lost 6 bases, J lost 13 bases, and 14 bases stayed unmatched.

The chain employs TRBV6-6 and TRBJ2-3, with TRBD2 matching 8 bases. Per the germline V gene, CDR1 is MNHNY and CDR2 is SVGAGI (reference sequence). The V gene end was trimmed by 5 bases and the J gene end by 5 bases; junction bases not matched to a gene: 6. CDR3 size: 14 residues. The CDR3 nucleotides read TGTGCCAGCAGTCGGACTAGCCAGGGAGATACGCAGTATTTT. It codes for CASSRTSQGDTQYF.